This T cell receptor beta chain appears in the sequencing data of a study of blood T cell repertoires in COVID-19. Across the study: The origin of the acute and convalescent COVID-19 samples was the United States, Italy and Spain.

The CDR3 sequence is 14 residues long. V lost 2 bases, J lost 3 bases, and 8 bases lay in between. Germline assignment: CDR1 MNHNS and CDR2 SASEGT. In terms of age and location, participants ranged from roughly 18 to 89 years and lived in approximately 26 US areas. Researchers sorted participants into cohorts using their self-reported clinical history. Under the authors' procedure: Estimation of nucleated cell counts relied on the amplification of reference gene primers. Here immunoSEQ multiplex PCR was the method, and the copy in TCRdb shows in-frame clones only, minus some. The DNA was the basis for D and trimming; V, J and clone size are from that table. The data contain roughly 170,000 clones, less than 85% of them singletons.

The sample comprised PBMCs or T cells enriched from blood (not recorded which). J is TRBJ1-3 and V is TRBV6-1, with D tentatively TRBD1 (5 bases). This receptor was obtained from a man aged 45-60 years who had recovered from COVID-19. DNA of the CDR3: TGTGCCAGCAGTGAACAGGGTGTTGGAAACACCATATATTTT. This gives the protein CASSEQGVGNTIYF.